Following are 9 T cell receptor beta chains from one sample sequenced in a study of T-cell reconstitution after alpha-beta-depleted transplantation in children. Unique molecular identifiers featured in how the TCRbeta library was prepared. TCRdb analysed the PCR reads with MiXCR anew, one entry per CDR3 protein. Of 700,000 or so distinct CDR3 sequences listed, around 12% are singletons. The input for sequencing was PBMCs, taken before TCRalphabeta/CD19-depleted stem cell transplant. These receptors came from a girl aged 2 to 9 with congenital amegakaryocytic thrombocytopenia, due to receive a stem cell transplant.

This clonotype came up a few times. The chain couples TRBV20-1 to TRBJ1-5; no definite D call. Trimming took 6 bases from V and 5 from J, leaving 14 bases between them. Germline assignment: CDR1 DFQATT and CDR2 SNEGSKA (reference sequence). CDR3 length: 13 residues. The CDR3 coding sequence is TGCAGTGCGCCCGGGCAGCTGGATCAGCCCCAGCATTTT. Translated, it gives CSAPGQLDQPQHF.

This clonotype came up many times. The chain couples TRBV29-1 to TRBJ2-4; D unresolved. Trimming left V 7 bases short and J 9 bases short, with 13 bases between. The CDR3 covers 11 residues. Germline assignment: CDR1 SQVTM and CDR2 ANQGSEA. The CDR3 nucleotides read TGCAGCGCCTGGTGGGAAAGCATTCAGTACTTC. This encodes CSAWWESIQYF.

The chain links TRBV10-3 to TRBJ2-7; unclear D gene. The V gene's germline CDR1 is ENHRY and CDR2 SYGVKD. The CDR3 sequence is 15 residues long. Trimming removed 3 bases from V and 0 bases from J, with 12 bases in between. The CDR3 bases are TGTGCCATCAGTGACCCCCCCCTTTTCTCCTACGAGCAGTACTTC. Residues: CAISDPPLFSYEQYF.

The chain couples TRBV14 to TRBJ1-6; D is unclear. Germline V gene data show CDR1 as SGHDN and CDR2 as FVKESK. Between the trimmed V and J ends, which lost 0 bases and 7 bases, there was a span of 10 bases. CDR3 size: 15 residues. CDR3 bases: TGTGCCAGCAGCCAAGATGTTCGGAGAAATTCACCCCTCCACTTT. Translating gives CASSQDVRRNSPLHF.

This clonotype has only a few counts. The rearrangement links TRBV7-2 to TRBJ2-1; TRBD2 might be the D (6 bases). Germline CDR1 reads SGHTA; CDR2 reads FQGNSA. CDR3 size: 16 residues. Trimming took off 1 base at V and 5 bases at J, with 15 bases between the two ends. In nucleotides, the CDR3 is TGTGCCAGCAGCTTAGTTGCCGGCGGGGTCAACAATGAGCAGTTCTTC. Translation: CASSLVAGGVNNEQFF.

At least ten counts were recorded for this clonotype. As DNA, the CDR3 is TGTGCCAGCAGCTTTAGTGCCGCGGCCGATTCGGCCCTCCACTTT. Its protein product is CASSFSAAADSALHF. This rearrangement joins TRBV7-9 to TRBJ1-6; D not resolved. Germline V gene lookup returns CDR1 SEHNR and CDR2 FQNEAQ (reference sequence). CDR3 length: 15 residues. V lost 3 bases to trimming and J lost 14 bases, with 20 bases between them.

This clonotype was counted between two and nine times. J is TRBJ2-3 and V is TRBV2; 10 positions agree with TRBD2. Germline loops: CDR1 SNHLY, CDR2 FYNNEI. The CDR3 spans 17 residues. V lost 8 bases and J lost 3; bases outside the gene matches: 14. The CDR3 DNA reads TGTGCCAGCTCGAGAGAGCGGGAGGGGCCACCGACAGATACGCAGTATTTT. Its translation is CASSREREGPPTDTQYF.

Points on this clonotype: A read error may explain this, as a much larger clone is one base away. CDR3 region: CASSLLGESQPQHF. The CDR3 nucleotides read TGTGCCAGCAGTTTATTAGGGGAGAGTCAGCCCCAGCATTTT. The chain combines TRBV27 with TRBJ1-5; TRBD1 might be the D (5 bases). Trimming left V 1 base short and J 6 bases short, with 10 bases between. Germline V gene sequence: CDR1 MNHEY, CDR2 SMNVEV (reference sequence). This CDR3 comprises 14 residues.

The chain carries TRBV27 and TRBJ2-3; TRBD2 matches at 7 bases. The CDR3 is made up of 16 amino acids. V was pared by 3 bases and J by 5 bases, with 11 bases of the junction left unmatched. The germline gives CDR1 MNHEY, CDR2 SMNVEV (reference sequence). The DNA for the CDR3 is TGTGCCAGCAGTTTCATCGCGGGAGAGGGAGAAGATACGCAGTATTTT. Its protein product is CASSFIAGEGEDTQYF.